The next 9 T cell receptor beta chains were all read from a single sample in a study of CD8+CD57+ T cells in acquired aplastic anemia. TCR beta VDJ and CDR3 profiling used genomic DNA as template. TCRdb processed the reads anew with MiXCR; each CDR3 protein has one entry. Among approximately 170,000 distinct CDR3 sequences listed, 55% to 80% were seen once. Material: sorted CD4+, CD8+, or CD8+CD57+ T cells (not recorded which) from PBMCs. All receptors derive from a human donor in good health.

This clonotype was observed a few times. V is TRBV6-5 and J is TRBJ2-7, with D tentatively TRBD2 (7 bases). The CDR3 consists of 17 residues. Looked up from germline, CDR1 is MNHEY and CDR2 is SVGAGI. The V gene lost 5 bases and the J gene lost 4 bases, with 24 bases spanning the gap. CDR3 region: CASSTNREGGRWYEQYF. CDR3 DNA: TGTGCCAGCAGTACCAACCGCGAGGGGGGGAGGTGGTACGAGCAGTACTTC.

This clonotype was counted at least ten times. The chain carries TRBV7-2 and TRBJ2-1; the match to TRBD2 covers 12 bases. Trimming removed 2 bases from V and 6 bases from J; junction bases left unmatched: 11. The germline V gene has CDR1 SGHTA and CDR2 FQGNSA. The CDR3 sequence is 18 residues long. In DNA, the CDR3 is TGTGCCAGCAGCTTATATTGGACTAGCGGGATTTCGGCCAATGAGCAGTTCTTC. It translates to CASSLYWTSGISANEQFF.

V usage is TRBV9 and J usage is TRBJ2-5, with 7 bases identical to TRBD2. The CDR3 is 14 amino acids. Germline V CDR1 and CDR2: SGDLS, YYNGEE. J gave up 9 bases and V 0 bases, and 8 bases lay outside the gene matches. The chain's CDR3 is CASSVGLAVQPQYF. The CDR3 DNA follows: TGTGCCAGCAGCGTAGGCCTAGCGGTCCAGCCCCAGTACTTC.

The table lists this clonotype with a count of one. A much larger clone lies a single base off, so this may be a read error. It is likely a read error, because the conserved phenylalanine at the end of the CDR3 is missing. This rearrangement joins TRBV6-2 or TRBV6-3 to TRBJ2-1; D remains ambiguous. The germline V gene has CDR1 MNHEY and CDR2 SVGEGT. The CDR3 totals 13 residues. Between the trimmed V and J ends, which lost 3 bases and 10 bases, there was a span of 13 bases. The CDR3: CASSYARTREQFS. The CDR3 DNA sequence: TGTGCCAGCAGTTATGCCCGAACTCGAGAGCAGTTCTCC.

This clonotype occurred many times. The chain carries TRBV5-1 and TRBJ2-1, with D unresolved. This CDR3 spans 17 amino acids. Germline CDR1 and CDR2: SGHRS and YFSETQ. V lost 4 bases and J 0 bases, leaving 17 bases between the germline ends. The DNA of the CDR3 is TGCGCCAGCAGCAGGGAACATAGGGAAAGCTCCTACAATGAGCAGTTCTTC. Amino acids: CASSREHRESSYNEQFF.

This chain links TRBV2 with TRBJ2-1; 7 bases line up with TRBD1. Germline assignment: CDR1 SNHLY and CDR2 FYNNEI. J lost 6 bases, V lost 5 bases, and 10 bases had no gene match. CDR3 length equals 15 residues. In DNA form, the CDR3 reads TGTGCCAGCAGTCCCCGAGGGGGCGTAAGCAATGAGCAGTTCTTC. This gives the protein CASSPRGGVSNEQFF.

The V gene is TRBV10-3, the J gene TRBJ2-7, with a tentative D call TRBD2 (5 bases). This CDR3 contains 12 residues. Germline CDR1 ENHRY, CDR2 SYGVKD. Between the trimmed V and J ends, which lost 8 bases and 7 bases, there was a span of 15 bases. The CDR3 bases are TGTGCCATCGGAGGACGCCCAGAGGAGCAGTACTTC. Amino acids: CAIGGRPEEQYF.

The rearrangement uses TRBV6-4 and TRBJ1-5; no definite D call. CDR3 length: 15 amino acids. The V and J ends lost 5 bases and 2 bases respectively, with 13 bases between them. CDR1 is MRHNA and CDR2 is SNTAGT in the germline V gene. CDR3 sequence reads: CASSPGDEGNQPQHF. CDR3 nucleotides: TGTGCCAGCAGTCCCGGGGATGAGGGCAATCAGCCCCAGCATTTT.

This chain connects TRBV5-1 to TRBJ2-7; a possible D gene is TRBD1 (5 bases). Trimming stripped 4 bases from V and 6 bases from J, with 14 bases between. The CDR3 runs to 13 residues. Germline values: CDR1 SGHRS, CDR2 YFSETQ. CDR3 loop: CASSPGFRAEQYF. In DNA, the CDR3 is TGCGCCAGCAGCCCCGGGTTCAGGGCCGAGCAGTACTTC.